Presented here are 10 T cell receptor beta chains from one specimen sequenced in a study of T cell responses to AZD1222 COVID-19 vaccine. Measured with immunoSEQ multiplex PCR; TCRdb has only the in-frame clones, and not every one. The sample has roughly 100,000 clones, about 88% seen once. The source was peripheral blood, collected on day 0 of AZD1222 vaccination. The receptors come from an adult in good health.

This sequence joins TRBV7-6 and TRBJ2-1; 10 nucleotides line up with TRBD2. Germline V gene lookup returns CDR1 SGHVS and CDR2 FNYEAQ. V lost 3 bases, J lost 5 bases, and 13 bases stayed unmatched. The CDR3 runs 18 residues. CDR3: CASSFTPPTSGWDNEQFF. CDR3 DNA: TGTGCCAGCAGCTTTACCCCGCCGACTAGCGGGTGGGACAATGAGCAGTTCTTC.

The gene calls are TRBV18 and TRBJ1-5; 7 bases line up with TRBD1. The germline V gene encodes CDR1 KGHSH and CDR2 LQKENI. This CDR3 has 15 amino acids. After removal of 3 bases from V and 7 bases from J, the junction contained 9 bases not matched to a gene. In DNA form, the CDR3 reads TGTGCCAGCTCACCGGGGCGGGGGGACAGACAGCCCCAGCATTTT. Its protein is CASSPGRGDRQPQHF.

The gene calls are TRBV3-1 (or the pseudogene TRBV3-2) and TRBJ1-4; D might be TRBD1 (6 bases). The germline gives CDR1 LGHDT, CDR2 YNNKEL (reference sequence). V was cut by 0 bases and J by 6 bases, with 11 bases left in between. The CDR3 contains 15 residues. CDR3: CASSQDPPGDEKLFF. As DNA, the CDR3 is TGTGCCAGCAGCCAAGATCCGCCAGGGGATGAAAAACTGTTTTTT.

The chain links TRBV15 to TRBJ1-3, with D unresolved. Germline V gene sequence: CDR1 LNHNV, CDR2 YYDKDF (reference sequence). This CDR3 contains 15 residues. Trimming cost V 0 bases and J 0 bases, with 6 bases left between them. CDR3 sequence: CATSRDPGSGNTIYF. The CDR3 nucleotides are TGTGCCACCAGCAGAGACCCAGGCTCTGGAAACACCATATATTTT.

As for this clone: This CDR3 is also generated by other DNA sequences in the sample. The genes are TRBV27 and TRBJ2-7, with D uncertain. Germline assignment: CDR1 MNHEY and CDR2 SMNVEV (reference sequence). V was clipped by 0 bases and J by 3 bases, with 6 bases between them. The CDR3 runs to 13 residues. The CDR3 loop is CASSLSGSYEQYF. In DNA, the CDR3 is TGTGCCAGCAGTTTATCAGGCAGCTACGAGCAGTACTTC.

The V call is TRBV3-1 (or the pseudogene TRBV3-2), the J call TRBJ2-7, with D hard to call. This CDR3 spans 14 amino acids. Germline values: CDR1 LGHDT, CDR2 YNNKEL (reference sequence). V dropped 1 base and J dropped 6 bases, with 13 bases sitting between them. The CDR3 DNA sequence: TGTGCCAGCAGCCAAGGGGGTAGGGTCCTCGAGCAGTACTTC. The encoded protein is CASSQGGRVLEQYF.

This rearrangement joins TRBV23-1 to TRBJ2-3; weak D call: TRBD2 (7 bases). TRBV23-1 is known as an ORF, though its function is uncertain. The V and J ends lost 5 bases and 2 bases respectively, with 26 bases between them. This CDR3 spans 19 amino acids. This CDR3 reads CASSFTRDKIAGPTDTQYF. CDR3 DNA: TGCGCCAGCAGTTTTACCCGGGACAAAATAGCGGGCCCCACAGATACGCAGTATTTT.

The rearrangement joins TRBV9 to TRBJ2-5; D might be TRBD1 or TRBD2, each matching 5 bases. The CDR3 covers 15 residues. CDR1 SGDLS and CDR2 YYNGEE come from the germline V gene. The V gene lost 4 bases and the J gene lost 7 bases, with 20 bases spanning the gap. The CDR3 DNA follows: TGTGCCAGCAGCCCCGCCCCGGGACCGGCCGGGACCCAGTACTTC. This codes for CASSPAPGPAGTQYF.

The chain uses TRBV2 and TRBJ2-2, with D maybe TRBD2 (6 bases). The CDR3 has 14 amino acids. The V end lost 10 bases, the J end lost 0 bases, and 12 bases lay between the germline ends. Germline V gene lookup returns CDR1 SNHLY and CDR2 FYNNEI. The CDR3 DNA follows: TGTGCCACCGGGGCGGGACCGAACACCGGGGAGCTGTTTTTT. Amino acids: CATGAGPNTGELFF. The full variable domain, rest sourced from reference TRBV2 and TRBJ2-2, is EPEVTQTPSHQVTQMGQEVILRCVPISNHLYFYWYRQILGQKVEFLVSFYNNEISEKSEIFDDQFSVERPDGSNFTLKIRSTKLEDSAMYFCATGAGPNTGELFFGEGSRLTVL.

V and J are TRBV7-9 and TRBJ1-3; TRBD1 might be the D (5 bases). The CDR3 sequence is 15 residues long. V lost 4 bases to trimming and J lost 0 bases, with 10 bases between them. The germline CDR1 and CDR2 sequences are SEHNR and FQNEAQ (reference sequence). CDR3 amino acids: CASSSGTFSGNTIYF. CDR3 DNA: TGTGCCAGCAGCTCAGGGACTTTCTCTGGAAACACCATATATTTT.